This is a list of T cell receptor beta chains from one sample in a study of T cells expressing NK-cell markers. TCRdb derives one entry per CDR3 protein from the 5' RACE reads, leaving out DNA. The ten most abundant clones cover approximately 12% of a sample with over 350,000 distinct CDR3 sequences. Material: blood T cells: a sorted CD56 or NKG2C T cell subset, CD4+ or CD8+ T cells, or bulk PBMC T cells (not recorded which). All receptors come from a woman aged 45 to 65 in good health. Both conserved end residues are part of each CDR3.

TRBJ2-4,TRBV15,CATSRGLADENIQYF
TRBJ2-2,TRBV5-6,CARDGAPNPCGGELFF
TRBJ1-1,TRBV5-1,CASSLDGAWDTEAFF
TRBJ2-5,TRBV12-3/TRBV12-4,CASSRLAGRRETQYF
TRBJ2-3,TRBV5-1,CASSTDPRATQYF
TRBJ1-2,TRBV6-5,CASRPQGQNYGYTF
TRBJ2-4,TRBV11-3,CASSPQQSLGKNIQYF
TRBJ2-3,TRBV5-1,CASSPRTSGSAQYF
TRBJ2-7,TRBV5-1,CASSLKRASYEQYF
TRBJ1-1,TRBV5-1,CASKAEGGKTEAFF
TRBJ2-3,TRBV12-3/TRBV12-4,CASRGGTLFTDTQYF